This entry lists 22 T cell receptor beta chains sequenced from one sample in a study of blood T cell repertoires in COVID-19. Some clones are missing from TCRdb's copy, which holds only in-frame ones; the method was immunoSEQ multiplex PCR. Of some 270,000 clones listed, about nine tenths are singletons. The sequencing sample was made of peripheral blood. These TCRs come from an older woman who had recovered from COVID-19.

The chain has TRBV11-1 and TRBJ1-2; 8 bases align to TRBD1. J gave up 8 bases and V 7 bases, and 9 bases lay outside the gene matches. This CDR3 has 13 amino acids. CDR1 and CDR2 from the germline V gene are SGHAT and FQDESV (reference sequence). The CDR3 coding sequence is TGTGCCAGCACACAGGGGGGATTTGACGGCTACACCTTC. This translates into CASTQGGFDGYTF.

V is TRBV29-1 and J is TRBJ2-1; tentatively, D is TRBD1 (5 bases). This CDR3 is built from 12 residues. Looked up from germline, CDR1 is SQVTM and CDR2 is ANQGSEA. Trimming left V 4 bases short and J 9 bases short, with 13 bases between. CDR3 residues: CSVGREGAEQFF. CDR3 nucleotide sequence: TGCAGCGTTGGAAGGGAAGGGGCTGAGCAGTTCTTC.

The rearrangement joins TRBV28 to TRBJ2-5; perhaps TRBD1 as D (6 bases). Germline V gene lookup returns CDR1 MDHEN and CDR2 SYDVKM. Trimming stripped 6 bases from V and 4 bases from J, with 12 bases between. This CDR3 is 13 amino acids long. CDR3 sequence reads: CASRQGNGETQYF. CDR3 nucleotide sequence: TGTGCCAGCAGGCAGGGGAATGGAGAGACCCAGTACTTC.

This sequence joins TRBV4-1 and TRBJ2-3; possibly TRBD2 for D (6 bases). The CDR3 runs to 14 residues. CDR1 MGHRA and CDR2 YSYEKL come from the germline V gene. Trimming removed 4 bases from V and 3 bases from J, with 11 bases in between. CDR3 in DNA: TGCGCCAGCAGCCGGGCCGGAGGGACAGATACGCAGTATTTT. Its translation is CASSRAGGTDTQYF.

V gene TRBV28 combines with J gene TRBJ1-1, with a tentative D call TRBD1 (5 bases). Germline CDR1 is MDHEN and CDR2 is SYDVKM. The CDR3 runs to 12 residues. V lost 5 bases to trimming and J lost 5 bases, with 9 bases between them. DNA for the CDR3: TGTGCCAGCAGTCAGGGTAGGACTGAAGCTTTCTTT. It specifies CASSQGRTEAFF.

The chain links TRBV6-5 to TRBJ1-4, with D possibly matching TRBD1 (6 bases). V gave up 4 bases and J gave up 6 bases, with 12 bases separating them. Germline CDR1 is MNHEY and CDR2 is SVGAGI. The length of the CDR3 is 14 residues. CDR3 bases: TGTGCCAGCAGTTTACAGGGAGGGTATGAAAAACTGTTTTTT. This sequence encodes CASSLQGGYEKLFF.

CDR3 region: CASGQPQHF. Written as DNA, the CDR3 is TGTGCCAGCGGCCAGCCCCAGCATTTT. This chain uses TRBV12-3 or TRBV12-4 with TRBJ1-5; no reliable D call. This CDR3 is 9 amino acids long. V gave up 8 bases and J gave up 7 bases, with 3 bases separating them.

The chain joins TRBV4-1 to TRBJ2-4; no reliable D call. CDR1 MGHRA and CDR2 YSYEKL come from the germline V gene. V gave up 1 base and J gave up 0 bases, with 13 bases separating them. The CDR3 is 17 residues long. The CDR3 region is CASSQVDMGLAKNIQYF. In nucleotides, the CDR3 is TGCGCCAGCAGCCAAGTAGATATGGGCTTAGCCAAAAACATTCAGTACTTC.

The chain is built from TRBV7-2 and TRBJ2-2, with D unresolved. Germline V gives CDR1 SGHTA, CDR2 FQGNSA. Trimming removed 2 bases from V and 4 bases from J, with 5 bases in between. The CDR3 loop spans 13 amino acids. The CDR3 nucleotides read TGTGCCAGCAGCTTACAAGCCACCGGGGAGCTGTTTTTT. This codes for CASSLQATGELFF. The variable domain in full, with the rest retrieved from reference TRBV7-2 and TRBJ2-2, is GAGVSQSPSNKVTEKGKDVELRCDPISGHTALYWYRQSLGQGLEFLIYFQGNSAPDKSGLPSDRFSAERTGGSVSTLTIQRTQQEDSAVYLCASSLQATGELFFGEGSRLTVL.

The genes are TRBV7-2 and TRBJ2-2; weak D call: TRBD2 (6 bases). Germline-derived CDR1 and CDR2 are SGHTA and FQGNSA. Trimming shortened V by 5 bases and J by 3 bases, and 13 bases separated the two germline ends. The CDR3 spans 15 residues. The CDR3 region is CASSARTGDTGELFF. Written as DNA, the CDR3 is TGTGCCAGCAGCGCCAGGACGGGGGACACCGGGGAGCTGTTTTTT.

Here the CDR3 DNA reads TGTGCCAGTAGTTTAGCCGGGACAGCGTTGGGCGGCTACACCTTC. Protein: CASSLAGTALGGYTF. The chain employs TRBV19 and TRBJ1-2; 7 bases match TRBD1. The CDR3 totals 15 residues. CDR1 and CDR2 from the germline V gene are LNHDA and SQIVND (reference sequence). V lost 5 bases to trimming and J lost 8 bases; unmatched junction nucleotides: 14.

The chain couples TRBV24-1 to TRBJ2-2; TRBD2 matches at 12 bases. This CDR3 spans 17 amino acids. V gave up 5 bases and J gave up 3 bases; unmatched junction bases: 6. The V gene's germline CDR1 is KGHDR and CDR2 SFDVKD. In DNA, the CDR3 is TGTGCCACCAGTGCCGTTACTAGCGGGGGGTACACCGGGGAGCTGTTTTTT. This sequence encodes CATSAVTSGGYTGELFF.

The gene calls are TRBV7-2 and TRBJ2-7; unclear D gene. Germline loops: CDR1 SGHTA, CDR2 FQGNSA. The CDR3 sequence is 14 residues long. Trimming left V 5 bases short and J 5 bases short, with 16 bases between. The CDR3 DNA follows: TGTGCCAGCAGCGCCTCTCCTAGGATCAACGAGCAGTACTTC. Its translation is CASSASPRINEQYF.

This CDR3 reads CASSLGSGAEAFF. CDR3 DNA sequence: TGTGCCAGCAGCTTGGGGTCGGGGGCTGAAGCTTTCTTT. The chain uses TRBV7-9 and TRBJ1-1, with a weak D call TRBD1 (5 bases). Germline loops: CDR1 SEHNR, CDR2 FQNEAQ (reference sequence). The CDR3 is 13 residues long. The V end was cut by 3 bases, the J end by 6 bases, with 11 bases between.

This clone was detected a few times. This sequence joins TRBV28 and TRBJ2-5; 7 nucleotides match TRBD1. The CDR3 totals 14 residues. V gave up 6 bases and J gave up 4 bases; unmatched junction bases: 8. Per germline, CDR1 MDHEN and CDR2 SYDVKM. CDR3 in DNA: TGTGCCAGCAGCCCAATAGGGGGCGTAGAGACCCAGTACTTC. Its protein product is CASSPIGGVETQYF.

The J gene is TRBJ2-7, the V gene TRBV2, with TRBD1 identical over 8 bases. Trimming cost V 6 bases and J 6 bases; bases outside gene matches: 7. This CDR3 contains 13 residues. The germline V gene has CDR1 SNHLY and CDR2 FYNNEI. CDR3 sequence (DNA): TGTGCCAGCAGGGACAGGGTGGCGAGCGAGCAGTACTTC. It codes for CASRDRVASEQYF.

The chain employs TRBV2 and TRBJ1-2, with no clear D. The germline V and J ends were trimmed by 7 bases and 6 bases, with 18 bases remaining between them. This CDR3 has 14 amino acids. Germline V CDR1 and CDR2: SNHLY, FYNNEI. CDR3 coding DNA: TGTGCCAGCATTTGGGAGCGCCATGCGGATGGCTACACCTTC. Translating it yields CASIWERHADGYTF. Drawing the rest from reference TRBV2 and TRBJ1-2, the complete variable domain is EPEVTQTPSHQVTQMGQEVILRCVPISNHLYFYWYRQILGQKVEFLVSFYNNEISEKSEIFDDQFSVERPDGSNFTLKIRSTKLEDSAMYFCASIWERHADGYTFGSGTRLTVV.

J is TRBJ1-1 and V is TRBV6-5; the match to TRBD1 covers 7 bases. The CDR3 consists of 13 residues. The V segment lost 6 bases and the J segment 4 bases; nucleotides outside the gene matches: 5. In germline, CDR1 is MNHEY, CDR2 SVGAGI. The CDR3 DNA follows: TGTGCCAGCAGATTCACAGGGGTCACTGAAGCTTTCTTT. Its translation: CASRFTGVTEAFF.

Here the CDR3 reads CATTETGVETQYF. The DNA for the CDR3 is TGTGCCACTACCGAGACAGGTGTCGAGACCCAGTACTTC. The V call is TRBV6-5, the J call TRBJ2-5; D possibly corresponds to TRBD1 (6 bases). The germline V gene has CDR1 MNHEY and CDR2 SVGAGI. The CDR3 spans 13 residues. Trimming took 10 bases from V and 5 from J, leaving 17 bases between them.

The V and J genes are TRBV11-2 and TRBJ2-7; 9 bases map to TRBD1. V dropped 2 bases and J dropped 5; count of bases not matched to a gene: 4. This CDR3 has 14 amino acids. Germline loops: CDR1 SGHAT, CDR2 FQNNGV. The CDR3 protein is CASSLSGQGDEQYF. For the CDR3, the DNA is TGTGCCAGCAGCTTATCGGGACAGGGAGACGAGCAGTACTTC.

This chain uses TRBV6-5 with TRBJ1-3, with D possibly matching TRBD1 (6 bases). The V and J ends lost 5 bases and 7 bases respectively, with 9 bases between them. CDR1 is MNHEY, CDR2 SVGAGI, per germline. This CDR3 comprises 12 residues. The CDR3 coding sequence is TGTGCCAGCAGTCCCCAGGGGAACACCATATATTTT. Translation gives CASSPQGNTIYF.

This clone was observed a single time. The V call is TRBV4-2, the J call TRBJ1-5; D is unresolved. Germline V gene data show CDR1 as LGHNA and CDR2 as YNFKEQ. The ends were cut back, 0 bases at V and 0 bases at J, with 6 bases in the middle. The CDR3 loop spans 15 amino acids. DNA of the CDR3: TGTGCCAGCAGCCAAGAAGCGAATAGCAATCAGCCCCAGCATTTT. Residues: CASSQEANSNQPQHF.